Following are 8 T cell receptor beta chains from one sample sequenced in a study of OX40 agonist ivuxolimab in advanced cancers. The repertoire was sequenced with immunoSEQ multiplex PCR; TCRdb's copy has only in-frame clones and lacks some. The sample has 15,000 to 20,000 clones; approximately 83% are singletons. Source: CD4+ or CD8+ T cells sorted from blood, taken in a trial of the OX40 agonist ivuxolimab. The receptors here all came from an adult with an advanced solid tumor such as melanoma, head and neck, liver or kidney cancer.

The chain carries TRBV6-1 and TRBJ2-7; 10 bases match TRBD2. Germline CDR1 reads MNHNS; CDR2 reads SASEGT. The V segment lost 6 bases and the J segment 2 bases; nucleotides outside the gene matches: 4. This CDR3 comprises 14 residues. CDR3 sequence (DNA): TGTGCCAGCAGCCCTAGCGGGAGTCCCTACGAGCAGTACTTC. Translation: CASSPSGSPYEQYF.

Points on this clone: A far larger clone is only one base removed, so a read error is likely. The gene calls are TRBV4-2 and TRBJ2-7; no firm D call. Germline V gene sequence: CDR1 LGHNA, CDR2 YNFKEQ. This CDR3 spans 15 amino acids. The ends were cut back, 1 base at V and 0 bases at J, with 10 bases in the middle. The CDR3 DNA is TGTGCCAGCAGCCAAGCGGCGGAGAGCTCCTACGAGCAGTACTTC. Amino acids: CASSQAAESSYEQYF.

V is TRBV11-3 and J is TRBJ1-5; D is possibly TRBD1 (6 bases). The CDR3 is made up of 14 amino acids. V was cut by 3 bases and J by 5 bases, with 11 bases left in between. Germline V gene sequence: CDR1 SGHNT, CDR2 YENEEA. The DNA of the CDR3 is TGTGCCAGCAGCTTGCGGGGGCGCGATCAGCCCCAGCATTTT. As protein: CASSLRGRDQPQHF.

This clone was recorded once. The J gene is TRBJ2-2, the V gene TRBV27, with no clear D. The V gene lost 2 bases and the J gene lost 6 bases, with 1 base spanning the gap. Germline values: CDR1 MNHEY, CDR2 SMNVEV (reference sequence). This CDR3 is built from 11 residues. CDR3 protein: CASSLAGELFF. DNA for the CDR3: TGTGCCAGCAGTTTAGCCGGGGAGCTGTTTTTT.

The chain has TRBV9 and TRBJ2-1; TRBD1 agrees at 9 bases. The germline V gene has CDR1 SGDLS and CDR2 YYNGEE. This CDR3 spans 15 amino acids. Trimming at V came to 4 bases and at J to 7 bases, leaving 9 bases not matched to a gene. The CDR3, as DNA: TGTGCCAGCAGCCAAGCCGGGACAGGGAGTAATGAGCAGTTCTTC. Translated, it gives CASSQAGTGSNEQFF.

This chain uses TRBV5-1 with TRBJ2-5; TRBD2 agrees at 14 bases. The CDR3 has 17 amino acids. The V gene end was trimmed by 5 bases and the J gene end by 5 bases; junction bases not matched to a gene: 11. Germline values: CDR1 SGHRS, CDR2 YFSETQ. CDR3 nucleotide sequence: TGCGCCAGCAGGCCAGAGACTAGCGGGAGGGCCTGGGAGACCCAGTACTTC. Protein sequence: CASRPETSGRAWETQYF.

The rearrangement uses TRBV29-1 and TRBJ2-2; D is unclear. Trimming took 4 bases from V and 8 from J, leaving 14 bases between them. Germline V lookup: CDR1 SQVTM, CDR2 ANQGSEA. The CDR3 sequence is 13 residues long. CDR3 residues: CSVAETWVGELFF. The CDR3, as DNA: TGCAGCGTTGCTGAAACGTGGGTGGGGGAGCTGTTTTTT.

This clone showed up just once. The chain carries TRBV11-2 and TRBJ2-5; D is possibly TRBD2 (5 bases). Trimming removed 5 bases from V and 0 bases from J, with 13 bases in between. The CDR3 covers 15 residues. Germline CDR1 reads SGHAT; CDR2 reads FQNNGV. The CDR3 DNA reads as TGTGCCAGCAGCCCCTGGACTGAGTACCAAGAGACCCAGTACTTC. The encoded protein is CASSPWTEYQETQYF.